This T cell receptor beta chain was retrieved from a study of human T cells and chemical hapten exposure. Unique molecular identifiers were linked by the library to individual cDNA molecules. Each CDR3 protein gets one entry after TCRdb re-called the RACE reads with MiXCR. This table has 150,000 to 200,000 distinct CDR3 sequences, about 25% appearing once. The germline gives CDR1 MNHEY, CDR2 SVGEGT. The CDR3 consists of 15 residues. The ends were cut back, 2 bases at V and 4 bases at J, with 14 bases in the middle. Time point of the sample: patch test 3, about 24 weeks after DPC sensitization. The sample's treatment: therapeutic diphenylcyclopropenone sensitization with weekly scalp DPC. Study conclusions and caveats: After DPC sensitization, TCRs above 1 in 1000 frequency showed no change.

In the case of this clonotype: Its antigen is currently unknown.

The rearrangement joins TRBV6-2 or TRBV6-3 to TRBJ2-5; D is undetermined. The TCR comes from a woman between 40 and 55 years old with alopecia areata. Some clones in this sample may be carry-over from other donors' samples. Sequencing used whole blood, obtained in connection with sensitization to the hapten diphenylcyclopropenone (DPC). CDR3 bases: TGTGCCAGCAGTTACGGTAGACGAGGCGGAGAGACCCAGTACTTC. It specifies CASSYGRRGGETQYF.